One and the same sample provided the 20 T cell receptor beta chains below, sequenced in a study of graft-versus-host responses after intestinal transplantation. Sequencing was performed with immunoSEQ multiplex PCR; in TCRdb, only in-frame clones are kept and a portion is missing. The data show approximately 75,000 clones, nearly 90% seen once. Antigens for these TCRs are unknown. The material was unstimulated CD8+ T cells sorted from spleen or lymph node cells, obtained before transplant. These TCRs come from a human donor who was the organ donor for an intestinal transplant.

The V gene is TRBV15, the J gene TRBJ1-1; 8 nucleotides align to TRBD1. The germline V gene encodes CDR1 LNHNV and CDR2 YYDKDF (reference sequence). This CDR3 has 13 residues. V gave up 9 bases and J gave up 0 bases; unmatched junction bases: 3. The CDR3: CATKQGVNTEAFF. DNA for the CDR3: TGTGCCACGAAACAGGGGGTGAACACTGAAGCTTTCTTT.

The V call is TRBV7-8, the J call TRBJ2-2; the match to TRBD2 covers 8 bases. Germline CDR1 and CDR2: SGHVS and FQNEAQ. This CDR3 is 17 amino acids long. V gave up 4 bases and J gave up 2 bases; unmatched junction bases: 9. The CDR3 loop is CASSSAAGGFNTGELFF. CDR3 bases: TGTGCCAGCAGCTCCGCCGCGGGGGGCTTCAACACCGGGGAGCTGTTTTTT.

This clone turned up a few times. The gene calls are TRBV7-6 and TRBJ2-3, with D possibly being TRBD1 (6 bases). Trimming removed 5 bases at V and 1 base at J, with 16 bases between. Germline CDR1 SGHVS, CDR2 FNYEAQ. The CDR3 runs to 16 residues. CDR3 DNA: TGTGCCAGCAGCCCGGGACACCACAGGGGCACAGATACGCAGTATTTT. Residues: CASSPGHHRGTDTQYF. Complete variable domain (other parts from reference TRBV7-6 and TRBJ2-3): GAGVSQSPRYKVTKRGQDVALRCDPISGHVSLYWYRQALGQGPEFLTYFNYEAQQDKSGLPNDRFSAERPEGSISTLTIQRTEQRDSAMYRCASSPGHHRGTDTQYFGPGTRLTVL.

This chain connects TRBV10-2 to TRBJ2-5; no clear D. Trimming removed 7 bases from V and 5 bases from J, with 17 bases in between. CDR1 is WSHSY, CDR2 SAAADI, per germline. The CDR3 covers 14 residues. The DNA of the CDR3 is TGCGCCAGCAAGGCTCGTAGCCTCCCTGAGACCCAGTACTTC. It codes for CASKARSLPETQYF.

V gene TRBV4-3 combines with J gene TRBJ1-5; TRBD1 aligns across 10 bases. This CDR3 has 16 residues. Germline V gene lookup returns CDR1 LGHNA and CDR2 YSLEER. The J segment lost 4 bases and the V segment lost 4 bases, leaving 7 bases of the junction unmatched. Here the CDR3 reads CASSPTRTGGNQPQHF. DNA of the CDR3: TGCGCCAGCAGCCCAACGCGGACAGGGGGAAATCAGCCCCAGCATTTT.

The V gene is TRBV6-4, the J gene TRBJ2-6; D possibly corresponds to TRBD1 (5 bases). The CDR3 length is 18 residues. Trimming pared 0 bases from V and 3 bases from J, leaving 15 bases between. The germline gives CDR1 MRHNA, CDR2 SNTAGT. The DNA for the CDR3 is TGTGCCAGCAGTGACTCAACAGGTCACGGCGGTGGGGCCAACGTCCTGACTTTC. It translates to CASSDSTGHGGGANVLTF.

This chain links TRBV6-4 with TRBJ1-1; D unclear. CDR1 is MRHNA, CDR2 SNTAGT, per germline. Between the trimmed V and J ends, which lost 2 bases and 1 base, there was a span of 8 bases. CDR3 size: 14 residues. CDR3 bases: TGTGCCAGCAGTGACGGCGAGGGGAACACTGAAGCTTTCTTT. It translates to CASSDGEGNTEAFF.

In this sample, this clone turned up once. The chain couples TRBV28 to TRBJ1-6, with TRBD1 matching over 7 bases. V was clipped by 5 bases and J by 2 bases; unmatched bases: 3. CDR1 MDHEN and CDR2 SYDVKM come from the germline V gene. This CDR3 is 15 amino acids long. The CDR3 loop is CASSVTGAYNSPLHF. The CDR3 nucleotides are TGTGCCAGCAGTGTCACAGGGGCCTATAATTCACCCCTCCACTTT. Supplemented by reference TRBV28 and TRBJ1-6, the full variable domain reads DVKVTQSSRYLVKRTGEKVFLECVQDMDHENMFWYRQDPGLGLRLIYFSYDVKMKEKGDIPEGYSVSREKKERFSLILESASTNQTSMYLCASSVTGAYNSPLHFGNGTRLTVT.

The rearrangement uses TRBV2 and TRBJ2-5; tentatively, D is TRBD2 (7 bases). The V gene's germline CDR1 is SNHLY and CDR2 FYNNEI. Trimming stripped 8 bases from V and 1 base from J, with 17 bases between. This CDR3 comprises 15 residues. CDR3: CASRGGQSRQETQYF. The DNA of the CDR3 is TGTGCCAGCCGCGGGGGACAATCGCGCCAAGAGACCCAGTACTTC. Using reference TRBV2 and TRBJ2-5 for the parts outside the CDR3, the full variable domain is EPEVTQTPSHQVTQMGQEVILRCVPISNHLYFYWYRQILGQKVEFLVSFYNNEISEKSEIFDDQFSVERPDGSNFTLKIRSTKLEDSAMYFCASRGGQSRQETQYFGPGTRLLVL.

The gene calls are TRBV28 and TRBJ1-6; D possibly corresponds to TRBD1 (5 bases). This CDR3 has 16 residues. From germline, CDR1 is MDHEN and CDR2 SYDVKM. V lost 3 bases and J 5 bases, leaving 14 bases between the germline ends. CDR3 nucleotide sequence: TGTGCCAGCAGTTTTTTCGACAGTACCGATAATTCACCCCTCCACTTT. Translating gives CASSFFDSTDNSPLHF. Using reference TRBV28 and TRBJ1-6 for the parts outside the CDR3, the full variable domain is DVKVTQSSRYLVKRTGEKVFLECVQDMDHENMFWYRQDPGLGLRLIYFSYDVKMKEKGDIPEGYSVSREKKERFSLILESASTNQTSMYLCASSFFDSTDNSPLHFGNGTRLTVT.

The rearrangement links TRBV7-8 to TRBJ1-5, with 8 positions matching TRBD1. The CDR3 runs 15 residues. CDR1 SGHVS and CDR2 FQNEAQ come from the germline V gene. The junction had 1 base not matched to a gene; V was cut back by 3 bases and J by 0 bases. DNA of the CDR3: TGTGCCAGCAGCTTGACAGGGGTTAGCAATCAGCCCCAGCATTTT. As protein: CASSLTGVSNQPQHF.

The chain links TRBV18 to TRBJ2-1; maybe TRBD2 (6 bases). The CDR3 consists of 13 residues. CDR1 and CDR2 (germline): KGHSH, LQKENI. Trimming removed 8 bases at V and 8 bases at J, with 16 bases between. CDR3 protein: CASAGRTLYEQFF. The DNA for the CDR3 is TGTGCCAGCGCGGGGCGGACGTTGTATGAGCAGTTCTTC. The full variable domain, completed using reference TRBV18 and TRBJ2-1, is NAGVMQNPRHLVRRRGQEARLRCSPMKGHSHVYWYRQLPEEGLKFMVYLQKENIIDESGMPKERFSAEFPKEGPSILRIQQVVRGDSAAYFCASAGRTLYEQFFGPGTRLTVL.

The J gene is TRBJ2-7, the V gene TRBV28, with D possibly being TRBD1 (6 bases). Trimming left V 4 bases short and J 3 bases short, with 19 bases between. The CDR3 runs 16 residues. Germline loops: CDR1 MDHEN, CDR2 SYDVKM. The CDR3, as DNA: TGTGCCAGCAGTTCCCACAGGGAATTCCCATTCTACGAGCAGTACGTC. Residues: CASSSHREFPFYEQYV.

The chain uses TRBV19 and TRBJ1-2; maybe TRBD1 (5 bases). V lost 7 bases, J lost 3 bases, and 12 bases lay in between. Germline V lookup: CDR1 LNHDA, CDR2 SQIVND (reference sequence). The length of the CDR3 is 13 residues. As DNA, the CDR3 is TGTGCCAGTAATCAGGGTCAGGACTATGGCTACACCTTC. Encoded protein: CASNQGQDYGYTF.

The DNA of the CDR3 is TGCGCCAGCAGCCTATATGGGGGACAGGACACCGGGGAGCTGTTTTTT. Residues: CASSLYGGQDTGELFF. The chain couples TRBV4-3 to TRBJ2-2, with 8 nucleotides matching TRBD1. The CDR3 has 16 residues. Trimming removed 4 bases from V and 3 bases from J; junction bases left unmatched: 7. Germline V gene data show CDR1 as LGHNA and CDR2 as YSLEER.

The rearrangement joins TRBV7-9 to TRBJ2-5; D may be TRBD1 (5 bases). Trimming left V 2 bases short and J 5 bases short, with 21 bases between. Looked up from germline, CDR1 is SEHNR and CDR2 is FQNEAQ (reference sequence). CDR3 length: 17 amino acids. CDR3: CASSLPLPPTGGETQYF. The DNA for the CDR3 is TGTGCCAGCAGCTTACCTCTCCCCCCCACAGGTGGTGAGACCCAGTACTTC.

This rearrangement joins TRBV7-9 to TRBJ2-7; perhaps TRBD1 as D (5 bases). Germline assignment: CDR1 SEHNR and CDR2 FQNEAQ (reference sequence). The V gene lost 5 bases and the J gene lost 6 bases, with 11 bases spanning the gap. The length of the CDR3 is 12 residues. The CDR3 DNA is TGTGCCAGCAGCACCCAGGGTGGCGAGCAGTACGTC. Protein product: CASSTQGGEQYV.

The chain carries TRBV27 and TRBJ1-1, with D perhaps TRBD1 (6 bases). The germline V and J ends were trimmed by 4 bases and 0 bases, with 12 bases remaining between them. This CDR3 is built from 15 residues. Germline V gene lookup returns CDR1 MNHEY and CDR2 SMNVEV (reference sequence). The CDR3 loop is CASSSLQGMNTEAFF. The CDR3 nucleotides read TGTGCCAGCAGTTCGCTTCAGGGGATGAACACTGAAGCTTTCTTT.

V and J are TRBV15 and TRBJ1-3; the D is unclear. V was trimmed by 6 bases and J by 0 bases, leaving 9 bases between them. This CDR3 region has 14 residues. CDR1 and CDR2 from the germline V gene are LNHNV and YYDKDF (reference sequence). As DNA, the CDR3 is TGTGCCACCAGACACTCTAGCTCTGGAAACACCATATATTTT. Translated, it gives CATRHSSSGNTIYF. Variable domain in full (rest from reference TRBV15 and TRBJ1-3): DAMVIQNPRYQVTQFGKPVTLSCSQTLNHNVMYWYQQKSSQAPKLLFHYYDKDFNNEADTPDNFQSRRPNTSFCFLDIRSPGLGDTAMYLCATRHSSSGNTIYFGEGSWLTVV.

The CDR3 sequence: CASSLVQKETQYF. The CDR3 coding sequence is TGCGCCAGCAGCTTGGTTCAGAAAGAGACCCAGTACTTC. This sequence joins TRBV5-1 and TRBJ2-5; D remains ambiguous. The CDR3 length is 13 residues. Trimming removed 0 bases at V and 3 bases at J, with 6 bases between. The germline V gene has CDR1 SGHRS and CDR2 YFSETQ.